These 10 T cell receptor beta chains came from one sample sequenced in a study of T-cell reconstitution after alpha-beta-depleted transplantation in children. Unique molecular identifiers tagged the TCRbeta library. TCRdb re-derived calls from the PCR reads in MiXCR, one entry per CDR3 protein. The sample lists about 980,000 distinct CDR3 sequences; about 30% were seen once. Specimen: PBMCs, mostly from graft donor cells, collected 360 days after TCRalphabeta/CD19-depleted stem cell transplant. The receptors come from a boy younger than two who had a stem cell transplant for SCID, so the T cells may come from the graft donor.

The chain links TRBV7-2 to TRBJ2-7, with D unclear. Germline V gene sequence: CDR1 SGHTA, CDR2 FQGNSA. The CDR3 extends over 12 amino acids. V dropped 4 bases and J dropped 2 bases, with 6 bases sitting between them. CDR3 nucleotides: TGTGCCAGCAGCTCCTGGCCCTACGAGCAGTACTTC. This gives the protein CASSSWPYEQYF.

This clonotype was found a few times. This chain joins TRBV12-3 or TRBV12-4 and TRBJ2-2; D possibly uses TRBD1 or TRBD2 (6 bases each). Trimming shortened V by 4 bases and J by 5 bases, and 17 bases separated the two germline ends. This CDR3 comprises 16 residues. The DNA of the CDR3 is TGTGCCAGCAGTTCCCCGGGGGCCGCTACTACCGGGGAGCTGTTTTTT. This gives the protein CASSSPGAATTGELFF.

A few counts support this clonotype. The chain combines TRBV7-2 with TRBJ2-2, with D maybe TRBD2 (6 bases). V lost 3 bases and J lost 2, with 10 bases in between. Germline CDR1 and CDR2: SGHTA and FQGNSA. CDR3 size: 15 residues. This CDR3 reads CASSFAGINTGELFF. As DNA, the CDR3 is TGTGCCAGCAGCTTCGCGGGGATAAACACCGGGGAGCTGTTTTTT.

The rearrangement links TRBV20-1 to TRBJ2-3; 10 bases fit TRBD2. The germline V gene encodes CDR1 DFQATT and CDR2 SNEGSKA (reference sequence). Trimming at V came to 6 bases and at J to 1 base, leaving 7 bases not matched to a gene. This CDR3 spans 15 amino acids. As DNA, the CDR3 is TGCAGTGCCGAAACTAGCGGGGTGGGCACAGATACGCAGTATTTT. Its protein product is CSAETSGVGTDTQYF.

This clonotype was detected many times. The genes are TRBV29-1 and TRBJ1-1, with D unresolved. Trimming stripped 1 base from V and 3 bases from J, with 9 bases between. CDR3 length: 13 amino acids. The germline V gene encodes CDR1 SQVTM and CDR2 ANQGSEA. The CDR3 sequence is CSVEVGRYTEAFF. In nucleotides, the CDR3 is TGCAGCGTTGAAGTAGGGAGGTACACTGAAGCTTTCTTT.

This clonotype has just a few counts. J is TRBJ1-6 and V is TRBV3-1, with TRBD1 matching 7 bases. Germline CDR1 reads LGHDT; CDR2 reads YNNKEL (reference sequence). The CDR3 length is 14 residues. J gave up 3 bases and V 4 bases, and 0 bases lay outside the gene matches. DNA for the CDR3: TGTGCCAGCAGCCGGGACAGCTATAATTCACCCCTCCACTTT. This translates into CASSRDSYNSPLHF.

The chain is built from TRBV4-2 and TRBJ2-7, with TRBD2 identical over 7 bases. This CDR3 is 15 amino acids long. The trim removed 0 bases at V and 2 bases at J, leaving 4 bases unmatched. Germline CDR1 reads LGHNA; CDR2 reads YNFKEQ. CDR3 protein: CASSQDWGGAYEQYF. In DNA, the CDR3 is TGTGCCAGCAGCCAAGATTGGGGGGGGGCCTACGAGCAGTACTTC.

The rearrangement links TRBV29-1 to TRBJ2-1; D possibly corresponds to TRBD1 (6 bases). Per the germline V gene, CDR1 is SQVTM and CDR2 is ANQGSEA. This CDR3 spans 11 amino acids. V was shortened by 5 bases and J by 9 bases, with 11 bases between the two germline ends. Here the CDR3 reads CSVLLRGEQFF. For the CDR3, the DNA is TGCAGCGTTCTTCTCAGGGGTGAGCAGTTCTTC.

This clonotype was seen more than once but under ten times. The chain has TRBV4-1 and TRBJ2-1; 11 bases are shared with TRBD2. This CDR3 contains 17 residues. Germline assignment: CDR1 MGHRA and CDR2 YSYEKL. V dropped 2 bases and J dropped 2; count of bases not matched to a gene: 5. CDR3 bases: TGCGCCAGCAGCCAACCTAAACTAGCGGGGGCCTACAATGAGCAGTTCTTC. Amino acid sequence: CASSQPKLAGAYNEQFF.

This clonotype was seen more than once but under ten times. The genes are TRBV20-1 and TRBJ2-7; D possibly corresponds to TRBD2 (6 bases). The V end was cut by 5 bases, the J end by 3 bases, with 20 bases between. This CDR3 has 15 amino acids. From germline, CDR1 is DFQATT and CDR2 SNEGSKA (reference sequence). The CDR3 DNA reads TGCAGTGCTGTCGATCGGGGGACGGACGTCTACGAGCAGTACTTC. Translating it yields CSAVDRGTDVYEQYF.